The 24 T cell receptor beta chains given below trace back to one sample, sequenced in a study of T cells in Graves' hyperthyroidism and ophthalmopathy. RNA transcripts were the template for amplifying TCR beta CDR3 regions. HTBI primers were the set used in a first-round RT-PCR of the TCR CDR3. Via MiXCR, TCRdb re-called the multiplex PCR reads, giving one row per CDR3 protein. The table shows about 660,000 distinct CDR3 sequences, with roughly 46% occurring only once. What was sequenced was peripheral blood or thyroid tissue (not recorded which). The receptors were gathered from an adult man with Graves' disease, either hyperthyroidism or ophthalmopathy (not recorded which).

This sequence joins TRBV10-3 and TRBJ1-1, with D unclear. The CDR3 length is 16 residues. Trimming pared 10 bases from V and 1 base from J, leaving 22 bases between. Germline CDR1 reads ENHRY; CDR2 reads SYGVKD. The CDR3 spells CASRPNLGRQNTEAFF. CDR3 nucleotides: TGTGCCAGCAGGCCGAACCTTGGACGGCAGAACACTGAAGCTTTCTTT.

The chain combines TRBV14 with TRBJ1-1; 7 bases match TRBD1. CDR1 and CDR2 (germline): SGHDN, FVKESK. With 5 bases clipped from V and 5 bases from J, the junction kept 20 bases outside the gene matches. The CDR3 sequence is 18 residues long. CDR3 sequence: CASSFRPGFRQGVTEAFF. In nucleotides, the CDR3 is TGTGCCAGCAGCTTCCGCCCAGGGTTCCGACAGGGCGTTACTGAAGCTTTCTTT.

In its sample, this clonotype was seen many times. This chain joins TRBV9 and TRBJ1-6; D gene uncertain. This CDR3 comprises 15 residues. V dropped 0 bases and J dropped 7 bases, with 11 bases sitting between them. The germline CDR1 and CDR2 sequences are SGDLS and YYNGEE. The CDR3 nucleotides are TGTGCCAGCAGCGTAGATCAGGACGGGAATTCACCCCTCCACTTT. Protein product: CASSVDQDGNSPLHF.

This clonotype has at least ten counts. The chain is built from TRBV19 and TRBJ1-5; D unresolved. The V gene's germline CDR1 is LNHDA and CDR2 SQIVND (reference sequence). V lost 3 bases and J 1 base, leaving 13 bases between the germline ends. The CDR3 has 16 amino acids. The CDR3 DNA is TGTGCCAGTAGTATTTCGGCCGGAGGGAGCAATCAGCCCCAGCATTTT. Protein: CASSISAGGSNQPQHF.

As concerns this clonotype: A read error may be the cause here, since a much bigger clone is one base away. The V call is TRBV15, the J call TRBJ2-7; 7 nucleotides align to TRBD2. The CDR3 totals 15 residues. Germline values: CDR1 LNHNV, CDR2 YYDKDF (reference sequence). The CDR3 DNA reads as TGTGCCACCAGCTCCCTCGGGGGGACCGACTACGCGCAGTACTTC. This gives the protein CATSSLGGTDYAQYF.

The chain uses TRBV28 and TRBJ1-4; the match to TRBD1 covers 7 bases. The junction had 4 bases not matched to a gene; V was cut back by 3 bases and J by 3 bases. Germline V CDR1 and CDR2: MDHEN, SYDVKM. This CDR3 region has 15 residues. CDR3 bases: TGTGCCAGCAGTTTTATGGGGACAGCTAATGAAAAACTGTTTTTT. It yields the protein CASSFMGTANEKLFF.

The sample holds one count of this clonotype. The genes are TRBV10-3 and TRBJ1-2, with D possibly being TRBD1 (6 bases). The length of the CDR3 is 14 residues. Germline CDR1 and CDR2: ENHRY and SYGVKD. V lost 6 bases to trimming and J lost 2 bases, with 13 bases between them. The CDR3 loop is CAISAETGNYGYTF. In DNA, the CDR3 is TGTGCCATCAGCGCAGAAACAGGGAACTATGGCTACACCTTC.

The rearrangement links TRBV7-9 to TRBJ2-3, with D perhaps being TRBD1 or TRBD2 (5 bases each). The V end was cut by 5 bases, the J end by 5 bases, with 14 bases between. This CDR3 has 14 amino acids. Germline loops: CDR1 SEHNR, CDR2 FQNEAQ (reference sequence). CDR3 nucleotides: TGTGCCAGCAGCCCAGGGAGCGTTGTAGATACGCAGTATTTT. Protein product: CASSPGSVVDTQYF.

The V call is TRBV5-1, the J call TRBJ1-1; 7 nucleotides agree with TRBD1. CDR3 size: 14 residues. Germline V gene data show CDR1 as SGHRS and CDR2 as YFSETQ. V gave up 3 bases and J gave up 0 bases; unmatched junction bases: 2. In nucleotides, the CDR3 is TGCGCCAGCAGCTCAGGGGGTGTGAACACTGAAGCTTTCTTT. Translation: CASSSGGVNTEAFF.

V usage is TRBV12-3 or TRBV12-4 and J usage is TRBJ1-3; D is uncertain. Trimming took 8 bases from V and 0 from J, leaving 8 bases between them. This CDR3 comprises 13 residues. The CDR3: CASRRNSGNTIYF. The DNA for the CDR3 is TGTGCCAGCCGAAGGAACTCTGGAAACACCATATATTTT.

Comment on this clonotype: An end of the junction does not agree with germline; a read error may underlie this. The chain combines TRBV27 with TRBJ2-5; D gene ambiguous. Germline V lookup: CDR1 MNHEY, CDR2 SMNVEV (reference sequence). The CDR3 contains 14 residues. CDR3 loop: CACSFSVAKETQYF. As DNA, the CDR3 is TGTGCCTGCAGTTTTTCGGTAGCAAAAGAGACCCAGTACTTC.

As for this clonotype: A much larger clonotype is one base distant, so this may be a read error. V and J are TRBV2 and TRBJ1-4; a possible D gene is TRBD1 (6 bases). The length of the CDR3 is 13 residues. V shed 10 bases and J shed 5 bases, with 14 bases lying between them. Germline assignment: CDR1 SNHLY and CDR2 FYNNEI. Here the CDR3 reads CAINGGFNEKLFF. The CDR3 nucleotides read TGTGCCATCAATGGGGGCTTCAATGAAAAACTGTTTTTT.

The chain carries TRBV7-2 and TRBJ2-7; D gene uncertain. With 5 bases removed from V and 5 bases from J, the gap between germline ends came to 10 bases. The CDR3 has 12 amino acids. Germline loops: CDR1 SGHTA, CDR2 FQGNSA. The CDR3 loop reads CASSVRTHEQYF. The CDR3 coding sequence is TGTGCCAGCAGCGTCAGAACCCACGAGCAGTACTTC.

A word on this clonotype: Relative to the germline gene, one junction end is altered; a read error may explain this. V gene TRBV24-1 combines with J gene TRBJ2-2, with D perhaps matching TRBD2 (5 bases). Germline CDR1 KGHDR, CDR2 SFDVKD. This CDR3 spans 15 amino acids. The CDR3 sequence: CATSDVRPNTGELLF. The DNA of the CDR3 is TGTGCCACATCCGACGTCAGACCGAACACCGGGGAGCTGTTATTT.

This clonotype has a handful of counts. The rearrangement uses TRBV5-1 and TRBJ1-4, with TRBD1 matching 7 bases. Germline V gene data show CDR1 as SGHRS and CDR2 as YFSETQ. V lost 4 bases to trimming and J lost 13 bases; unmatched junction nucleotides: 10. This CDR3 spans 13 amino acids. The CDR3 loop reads CASSPDPGQRLFF. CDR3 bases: TGCGCCAGCAGCCCGGATCCGGGACAGAGACTGTTTTTT.

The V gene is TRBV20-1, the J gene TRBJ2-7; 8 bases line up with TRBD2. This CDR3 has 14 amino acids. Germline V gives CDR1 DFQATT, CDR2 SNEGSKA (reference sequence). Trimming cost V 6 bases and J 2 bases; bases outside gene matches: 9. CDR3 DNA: TGCAGTGCCACCCCTAGCGGGCTCCCCTACGAGCAGTACTTC. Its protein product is CSATPSGLPYEQYF.

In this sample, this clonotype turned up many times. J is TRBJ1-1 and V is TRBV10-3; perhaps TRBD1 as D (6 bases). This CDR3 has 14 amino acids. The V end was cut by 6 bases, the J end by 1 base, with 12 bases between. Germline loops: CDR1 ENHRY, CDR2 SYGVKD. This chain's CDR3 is CAISPGQQNTEAFF. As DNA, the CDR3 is TGTGCCATCAGCCCCGGACAGCAGAACACTGAAGCTTTCTTT.

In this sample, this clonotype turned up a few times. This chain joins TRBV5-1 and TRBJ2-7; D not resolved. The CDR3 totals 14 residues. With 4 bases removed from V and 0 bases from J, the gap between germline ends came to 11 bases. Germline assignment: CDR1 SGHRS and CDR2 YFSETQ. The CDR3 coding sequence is TGCGCCAGCAGCACTTCCACTCCCTCCTACGAGCAGTACTTC. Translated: CASSTSTPSYEQYF.

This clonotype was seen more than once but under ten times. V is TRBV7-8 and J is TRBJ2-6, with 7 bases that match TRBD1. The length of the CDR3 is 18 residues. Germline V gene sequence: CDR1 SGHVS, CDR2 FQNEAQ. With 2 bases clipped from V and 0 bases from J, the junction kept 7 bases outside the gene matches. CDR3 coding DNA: TGTGCCAGCAGCTTATGGTCCGGGACAGTCTCTGGGGCCAACGTCCTGACTTTC. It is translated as CASSLWSGTVSGANVLTF.

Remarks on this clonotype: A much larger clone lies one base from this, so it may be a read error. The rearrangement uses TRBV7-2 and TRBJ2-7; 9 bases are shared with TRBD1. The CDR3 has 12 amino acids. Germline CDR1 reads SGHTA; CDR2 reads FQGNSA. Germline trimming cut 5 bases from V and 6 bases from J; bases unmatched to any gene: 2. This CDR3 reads CASSRTGAEQYF. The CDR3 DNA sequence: TGTGCCAGCAGCCGGACAGGGGCCGAGCAGTACTTC.

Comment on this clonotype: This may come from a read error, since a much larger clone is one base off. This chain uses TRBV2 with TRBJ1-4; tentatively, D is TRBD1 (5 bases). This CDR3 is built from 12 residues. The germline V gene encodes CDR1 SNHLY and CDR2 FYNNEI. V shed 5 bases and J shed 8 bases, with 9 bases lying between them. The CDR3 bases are TGTGCCAGCAGTCCGGGGGAGGAAAAACTGTTTTTT. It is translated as CASSPGEEKLFF.

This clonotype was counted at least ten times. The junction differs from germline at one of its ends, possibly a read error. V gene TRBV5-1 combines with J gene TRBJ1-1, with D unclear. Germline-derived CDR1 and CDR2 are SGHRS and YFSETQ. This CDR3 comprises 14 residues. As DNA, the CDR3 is TGTGCCAGCAGCTTAGACGGAGGAAACACTGAAGCTTTCTTT. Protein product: CASSLDGGNTEAFF.

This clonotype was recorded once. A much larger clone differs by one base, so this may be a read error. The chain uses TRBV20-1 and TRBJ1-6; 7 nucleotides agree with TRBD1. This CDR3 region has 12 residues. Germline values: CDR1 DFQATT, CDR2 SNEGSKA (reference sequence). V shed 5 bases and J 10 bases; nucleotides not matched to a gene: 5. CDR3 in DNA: TGCAGTGCTCGTAGACAGGGCTCACCCCTCCACTTT. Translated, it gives CSARRQGSPLHF.

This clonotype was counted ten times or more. In nucleotides, the CDR3 is TGCAGCGTTGGACAGGGTGGCAATCAGCCCCAGCATTTT. Its protein is CSVGQGGNQPQHF. V is TRBV29-1 and J is TRBJ1-5; the match to TRBD1 covers 7 bases. The germline gives CDR1 SQVTM, CDR2 ANQGSEA. The J segment lost 2 bases and the V segment lost 4 bases, leaving 2 bases of the junction unmatched. The CDR3 totals 13 residues. The full variable domain, in which reference TRBV29-1 and TRBJ1-5 provide the parts outside the CDR3, is SAVISQKPSRDICQRGTSLTIQCQVDSQVTMMFWYRQQPGQSLTLIATANQGSEATYESGFVIDKFPISRPNLTFSTLTVSNMSPEDSSIYLCSVGQGGNQPQHFGDGTRLSIL.